Below, 15 T cell receptor beta chains from the same sample are listed, as sequenced in a study of vaccination and CD4 T cells after COVID-19. The Oncomine TCR Beta short-read assay sequenced DNA from cultured CD4+ T cells. TCRdb re-called the PCR reads through MiXCR, storing one row per CDR3 protein. Counted here are approximately 15,000 distinct CDR3 sequences, about two fifths occurring once; the ten biggest clones make up around 6%. Treatment here: 10-day PBMC culture with coronavirus spike peptide pools or control peptides (ViraFEST assay). The antigens of these receptors remain unknown. The sample consisted of CD4+ T cells from blood, cultured in vitro, taken before SARS-CoV-2 vaccination. These receptor sequences come from a human donor who had recovered from COVID-19.

This rearrangement joins TRBV20-1 to TRBJ2-7, with 9 bases fitting TRBD1. The CDR3 extends over 12 amino acids. V dropped 4 bases and J dropped 3; count of bases not matched to a gene: 1. Germline CDR1 is DFQATT and CDR2 is SNEGSKA (reference sequence). The CDR3 DNA is TGCAGTGCTACGACAGGGGGCTACGAGCAGTACTTC. Protein: CSATTGGYEQYF.

V is TRBV12-3 or TRBV12-4 and J is TRBJ2-7; unclear D gene. The CDR3 has 9 residues. The V gene lost 3 bases and the J gene lost 6 bases, with 0 bases spanning the gap. CDR3 sequence (DNA): TGTGCCAGCAGTTTCGAGCAGTACTTC. This encodes CASSFEQYF.

The table lists this clonotype with a few counts. V is TRBV20-1 and J is TRBJ2-3; D unresolved. CDR1 and CDR2 from the germline V gene are DFQATT and SNEGSKA (reference sequence). The CDR3 runs 16 residues. V shed 2 bases and J shed 0 bases, with 15 bases lying between them. Here the CDR3 DNA reads TGCAGTGCTAGATCGGTGGGCAAGTCTAGCACAGATACGCAGTATTTT. Translation: CSARSVGKSSTDTQYF.

In its sample, this clonotype was seen a few times. V gene TRBV20-1 combines with J gene TRBJ1-2; no definite D call. V lost 0 bases to trimming and J lost 8 bases, with 13 bases between them. Germline V gene data show CDR1 as DFQATT and CDR2 as SNEGSKA (reference sequence). The CDR3 has 13 amino acids. The CDR3 DNA reads as TGCAGTGCTAGAGATCCCGCCAGAAGGGGCTACACCTTC. Translating gives CSARDPARRGYTF.

The CDR3 bases are TGTGCCAGTAGTTCCGGGGGCGGGACAGCTGAAGCTTTCTTT. Encoded protein: CASSSGGGTAEAFF. V and J are TRBV19 and TRBJ1-1, with TRBD1 identical over 7 bases. The CDR3 extends over 14 amino acids. Germline trimming cut 5 bases from V and 6 bases from J; bases unmatched to any gene: 9. Germline CDR1 is LNHDA and CDR2 is SQIVND (reference sequence).

The chain uses TRBV20-1 and TRBJ2-3; no reliable D call. CDR1 and CDR2 from the germline V gene are DFQATT and SNEGSKA (reference sequence). Trimming left V 1 base short and J 0 bases short, with 2 bases between. The CDR3 has 12 amino acids. The CDR3 sequence: CSARASTDTQYF. The DNA of the CDR3 is TGCAGTGCTAGAGCCAGCACAGATACGCAGTATTTT.

This sequence joins TRBV5-6 and TRBJ1-2; D uncertain. Trimming removed 7 bases at V and 8 bases at J, with 24 bases between. The CDR3 has 15 residues. Germline loops: CDR1 SGHDT, CDR2 YYEEEE. The CDR3 protein is CASRIVESGDRGYTF. As DNA, the CDR3 is TGTGCCAGCCGTATCGTGGAGAGCGGGGATAGGGGCTACACCTTC.

The rearrangement uses TRBV28 and TRBJ1-1; D might be TRBD1 (6 bases). Trimming took off 8 bases at V and 3 bases at J, with 22 bases between the two ends. This CDR3 is 16 amino acids long. CDR1 is MDHEN, CDR2 SYDVKM, per germline. CDR3 residues: CASRSPGGTLYTEAFF. The CDR3 coding sequence is TGTGCCAGCCGCTCACCGGGGGGCACTCTCTACACTGAAGCTTTCTTT.

The chain couples TRBV2 to TRBJ2-7; tentatively, D is TRBD2 (5 bases). The CDR3 length is 13 residues. With 6 bases removed from V and 0 bases from J, the gap between germline ends came to 9 bases. Germline V gene lookup returns CDR1 SNHLY and CDR2 FYNNEI. The CDR3 loop is CASSLAPSYEQYF. CDR3 coding DNA: TGTGCCAGCAGCCTAGCCCCCTCCTACGAGCAGTACTTC. The full variable domain, rest sourced from reference TRBV2 and TRBJ2-7, is EPEVTQTPSHQVTQMGQEVILRCVPISNHLYFYWYRQILGQKVEFLVSFYNNEISEKSEIFDDQFSVERPDGSNFTLKIRSTKLEDSAMYFCASSLAPSYEQYFGPGTRLTVT.

The chain has TRBV5-1 and TRBJ1-6; D unclear. The CDR3 is 14 residues long. The ends were cut back, 0 bases at V and 9 bases at J, with 10 bases in the middle. The germline CDR1 and CDR2 sequences are SGHRS and YFSETQ. The CDR3 DNA sequence: TGCGCCAGCAGCTTGGAGGGAGGGAGTTCACCCCTCCACTTT. Encoded protein: CASSLEGGSSPLHF.

The chain links TRBV5-1 to TRBJ1-2, with 9 bases matching TRBD1. Germline V gene lookup returns CDR1 SGHRS and CDR2 YFSETQ. V was clipped by 2 bases and J by 6 bases; unmatched bases: 11. CDR3 length equals 16 residues. The CDR3 is CASSLDTTGGKDGYTF. Written as DNA, the CDR3 is TGCGCCAGCAGCTTAGACACGACAGGGGGGAAGGATGGCTACACCTTC.

The sample holds a few counts of this clonotype. The chain's CDR3 is CSARGGGNSNQPQHF. The DNA for the CDR3 is TGCAGTGCTAGAGGAGGGGGTAATAGCAATCAGCCCCAGCATTTT. V is TRBV20-1 and J is TRBJ1-5, with a possible D match to TRBD1 (6 bases). V lost 1 base and J lost 0, with 10 bases in between. This CDR3 contains 15 residues. In germline, CDR1 is DFQATT, CDR2 SNEGSKA (reference sequence).

The chain combines TRBV19 with TRBJ2-5; TRBD2 aligns across 7 bases. The CDR3 consists of 17 residues. The trim removed 7 bases at V and 5 bases at J, leaving 19 bases unmatched. Germline lookup yields CDR1 LNHDA and CDR2 SQIVND (reference sequence). DNA of the CDR3: TGTGCCAGTATGGGGACGACTAGCCTCTGCTTCGTGGAGACCCAGTACTTC. It codes for CASMGTTSLCFVETQYF.

This clonotype has a handful of counts. This chain uses TRBV11-3 with TRBJ1-1; D ambiguous. V lost 0 bases, J lost 0 bases, and 17 bases lay in between. CDR3 length: 18 residues. CDR1 is SGHNT and CDR2 is YENEEA in the germline V gene. CDR3 nucleotide sequence: TGTGCCAGCAGCTTAGACTTAGAATGGCGGAGCTTGAACACTGAAGCTTTCTTT. This codes for CASSLDLEWRSLNTEAFF.

The chain carries TRBV20-1 and TRBJ2-3; D is ambiguous. Germline V CDR1 and CDR2: DFQATT, SNEGSKA (reference sequence). The CDR3 has 13 residues. V was clipped by 1 base and J by 7 bases, with 12 bases between them. CDR3 protein: CSARGGRFNTQYF. CDR3 sequence (DNA): TGCAGTGCTAGAGGGGGTCGTTTTAATACGCAGTATTTT.